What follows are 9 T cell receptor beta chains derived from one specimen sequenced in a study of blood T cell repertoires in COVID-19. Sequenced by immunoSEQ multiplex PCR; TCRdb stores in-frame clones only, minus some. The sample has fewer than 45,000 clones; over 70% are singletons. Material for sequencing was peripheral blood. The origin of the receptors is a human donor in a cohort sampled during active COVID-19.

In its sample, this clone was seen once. Here the CDR3 reads CASSLVQRGTDTQYF. As DNA, the CDR3 is TGTGCCAGCAGTTTAGTCCAGAGAGGTACAGATACGCAGTATTTT. This chain joins TRBV28 and TRBJ2-3; D remains unclear. Germline loops: CDR1 MDHEN, CDR2 SYDVKM. This CDR3 region has 15 residues. V dropped 2 bases and J dropped 3 bases, with 12 bases sitting between them.

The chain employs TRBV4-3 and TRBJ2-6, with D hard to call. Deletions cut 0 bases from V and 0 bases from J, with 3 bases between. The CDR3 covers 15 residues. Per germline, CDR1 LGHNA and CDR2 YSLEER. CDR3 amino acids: CASSQDSSGANVLTF. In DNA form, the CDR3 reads TGCGCCAGCAGCCAAGACAGCTCTGGGGCCAACGTCCTGACTTTC.

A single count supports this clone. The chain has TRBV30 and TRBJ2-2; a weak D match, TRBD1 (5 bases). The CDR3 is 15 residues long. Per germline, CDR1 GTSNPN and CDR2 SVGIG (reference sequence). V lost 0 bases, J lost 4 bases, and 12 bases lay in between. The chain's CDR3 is CAWSVGRVTTGELFF. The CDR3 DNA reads TGTGCCTGGAGTGTGGGCAGGGTGACCACCGGGGAGCTGTTTTTT.

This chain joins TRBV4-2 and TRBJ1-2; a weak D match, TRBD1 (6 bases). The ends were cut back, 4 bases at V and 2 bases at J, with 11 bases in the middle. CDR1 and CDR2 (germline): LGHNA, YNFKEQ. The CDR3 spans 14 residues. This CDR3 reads CASSPEQGNYGYTF. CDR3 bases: TGTGCCAGCAGCCCCGAACAGGGAAACTATGGCTACACCTTC.

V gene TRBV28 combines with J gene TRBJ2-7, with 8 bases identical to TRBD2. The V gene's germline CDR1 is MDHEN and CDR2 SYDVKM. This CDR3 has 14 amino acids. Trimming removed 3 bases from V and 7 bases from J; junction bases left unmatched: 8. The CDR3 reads CASSFSGNLGEQYF. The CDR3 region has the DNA TGTGCCAGCAGTTTTAGCGGGAACTTGGGGGAGCAGTACTTC.

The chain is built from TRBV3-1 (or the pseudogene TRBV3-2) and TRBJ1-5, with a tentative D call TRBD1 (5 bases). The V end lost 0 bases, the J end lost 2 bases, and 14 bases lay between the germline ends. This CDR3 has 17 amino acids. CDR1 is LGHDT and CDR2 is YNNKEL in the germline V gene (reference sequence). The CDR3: CASSQEGTPFGNQPQHF. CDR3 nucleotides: TGTGCCAGCAGCCAAGAAGGGACTCCTTTCGGCAATCAGCCCCAGCATTTT.

The CDR3 loop reads CASSLGGLLFYEQYF. CDR3 DNA: TGTGCCAGCAGCTTAGGCGGATTACTATTCTACGAGCAGTACTTC. The genes are TRBV7-9 and TRBJ2-7; D ambiguous. From germline, CDR1 is SEHNR and CDR2 FQNEAQ (reference sequence). This CDR3 is 15 amino acids long. Between the trimmed V and J ends, which lost 1 base and 3 bases, there was a span of 13 bases.

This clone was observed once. The CDR3 is CSVGWTGDTGELFF. The CDR3 nucleotides are TGCAGCGTTGGGTGGACAGGGGACACCGGGGAGCTGTTTTTT. The chain couples TRBV29-1 to TRBJ2-2; 9 bases are a match to TRBD1. Germline values: CDR1 SQVTM, CDR2 ANQGSEA. The trim removed 4 bases at V and 3 bases at J, leaving 3 bases unmatched. This CDR3 is built from 14 residues.

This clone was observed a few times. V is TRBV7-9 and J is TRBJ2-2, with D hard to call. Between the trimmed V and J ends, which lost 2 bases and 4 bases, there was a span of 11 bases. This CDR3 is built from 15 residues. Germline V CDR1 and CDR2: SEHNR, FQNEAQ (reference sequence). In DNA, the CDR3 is TGTGCCAGCAGCTTATTTGCCAGCGCCACCGGGGAGCTGTTTTTT. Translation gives CASSLFASATGELFF. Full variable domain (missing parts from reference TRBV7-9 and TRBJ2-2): DTGVSQNPRHKITKRGQNVTFRCDPISEHNRLYWYRQTLGQGPEFLTYFQNEAQLEKSRLLSDRFSAERPKGSFSTLEIQRTEQGDSAMYLCASSLFASATGELFFGEGSRLTVL.